The present T cell receptor beta chain was sequenced within a study of long-term antiretroviral therapy in people with HIV. As for this clone: The antigen is not known.

The V gene lost 1 base and the J gene lost 0 bases, with 13 bases spanning the gap. The CDR3 runs 16 residues. CDR1 and CDR2 from the germline V gene are PRHDT and FYEKMQ (reference sequence). Whole-study results and caveats: Possibly under older ART regimens, blood was drawn between 2004 and 2017. Clones that had undergone expansion before ART prevailed in the repertoire throughout all time points.

The assay, immunoSEQ v3.0, was run at survey level. Assay: immunoSEQ multiplex PCR; the TCRdb copy retains only in-frame clones and omits some. Of more than 6,000 clones listed, more than 60% are singletons. J is TRBJ2-7 and V is TRBV13; TRBD1 is a possible D gene (5 bases). The source material was unsorted PBMCs, sampled 0.5 years before starting antiretroviral therapy. This sequence originates from a man aged 35-49 years with HIV. The CDR3 DNA reads TGTGCCAGCAGCTTAGTTACAGACAGATCCTCCTACGAGCAGTACTTC. It specifies CASSLVTDRSSYEQYF.